The 18 T cell receptor beta chains given below trace back to one sample, sequenced in a study of T cells after yellow fever vaccination. One entry per CDR3 protein, called by TCRdb with MiXCR from the 5' RACE reads. The sample includes a few hundred thousand distinct CDR3 sequences, roughly 4% seen only once; the top ten take 20% to 25%. The sample consisted of PBMCs, taken 5 days after the yellow fever booster vaccination. The receptors were sampled from a man younger than 35 who received the YFV17D yellow fever vaccine.

The chain combines TRBV6-2 or TRBV6-3 with TRBJ2-3, with 9 nucleotides matching TRBD2. From germline, CDR1 is MNHEY and CDR2 SVGEGT. The CDR3 runs to 16 residues. V gave up 10 bases and J gave up 4 bases; unmatched junction bases: 15. The CDR3 nucleotides are TGTGCCACTCACTTCAGAGTAGCGGGGGCCTCAGATACGCAGTATTTT. It is translated as CATHFRVAGASDTQYF.

This clonotype has at least ten counts. This chain uses TRBV4-3 with TRBJ2-1; D is undetermined. Between the trimmed V and J ends, which lost 3 bases and 7 bases, there was a span of 13 bases. This CDR3 has 14 residues. CDR1 is LGHNA and CDR2 is YSLEER in the germline V gene. The CDR3 loop reads CASSQGYSGNEQFF. The CDR3 nucleotides read TGCGCCAGCAGCCAGGGGTATAGTGGGAATGAGCAGTTCTTC.

This clonotype was seen ten or more times. The genes are TRBV6-1 and TRBJ2-7, with unresolved D. Trimming left V 2 bases short and J 3 bases short, with 8 bases between. Germline CDR1 MNHNS, CDR2 SASEGT. This CDR3 has 13 amino acids. The DNA of the CDR3 is TGTGCCAGCAGTGAATATGGCGTCTACGAGCAGTACGTC. Amino acids: CASSEYGVYEQYV.

This clonotype showed up many times. The rearrangement joins TRBV3-1 to TRBJ1-3; no definite D call. The CDR3 length is 15 residues. V was shortened by 3 bases and J by 0 bases, with 9 bases between the two germline ends. The germline CDR1 and CDR2 sequences are LGHDT and YNNKEL (reference sequence). DNA for the CDR3: TGTGCCAGCAGCCAGGACGCGACCTCTGGAAACACCATATATTTT. This codes for CASSQDATSGNTIYF.

This clonotype was counted at least ten times. The V gene is TRBV7-9, the J gene TRBJ2-7; no clear D. Looked up from germline, CDR1 is SEHNR and CDR2 is FQNEAQ (reference sequence). The CDR3 has 14 amino acids. V lost 1 base and J lost 3, with 10 bases in between. CDR3 coding DNA: TGTGCCAGCAGCTTAGGGAGAGGAAGCTACGAGCAGTACGTC. This gives the protein CASSLGRGSYEQYV.

The table lists this clonotype with a few counts. The chain is built from TRBV20-1 and TRBJ2-5; 9 nucleotides match TRBD2. The CDR3 loop spans 15 amino acids. Germline CDR1 and CDR2: DFQATT and SNEGSKA (reference sequence). Trimming at V came to 3 bases and at J to 5 bases, leaving 10 bases not matched to a gene. The CDR3 DNA reads as TGCAGTGCTAGGCGGGGGGGGACCACTTGGGAGACCCAGTACTTC. Amino acids: CSARRGGTTWETQYF.

The chain links TRBV6-6 to TRBJ1-1, with D unresolved. Germline V gives CDR1 MNHNY, CDR2 SVGAGI (reference sequence). The CDR3 contains 14 residues. V dropped 1 base and J dropped 4 bases, with 10 bases sitting between them. The CDR3 bases are TGTGCCAGCAGTTACTTGGCCCGTGCCACTGAAGCTTTCTTT. It translates to CASSYLARATEAFF.

This clonotype showed up many times. The rearrangement joins TRBV11-2 to TRBJ2-1, with D tentatively TRBD1 (6 bases). V lost 3 bases, J lost 10 bases, and 16 bases lay in between. In germline, CDR1 is SGHAT, CDR2 FQNNGV. The CDR3 covers 14 residues. For the CDR3, the DNA is TGTGCCAGCAGCTTCACCCGACAGGCCCTGGAGCAGTTCTTC. Its protein product is CASSFTRQALEQFF.

V gene TRBV11-2 combines with J gene TRBJ2-5, with a tentative D call TRBD2 (6 bases). V was shortened by 5 bases and J by 5 bases, with 18 bases between the two germline ends. CDR1 and CDR2 (germline): SGHAT, FQNNGV. CDR3 length: 15 amino acids. CDR3 nucleotides: TGTGCCAGCAGCCCCCCGGGCCTAGCGAGTGAGACCCAGTACTTC. This gives the protein CASSPPGLASETQYF. The full variable domain, with the rest looked up from reference TRBV11-2 and TRBJ2-5, is EAGVAQSPRYKIIEKRQSVAFWCNPISGHATLYWYQQILGQGPKLLIQFQNNGVVDDSQLPKDRFSAERLKGVDSTLKIQPAKLEDSAVYLCASSPPGLASETQYFGPGTRLLVL.

This clonotype showed up just a few times. CDR3 coding DNA: TGTGCCAGCAGTTCCGGGACAGATAGCAATCAGCCCCAGCATTTT. As protein: CASSSGTDSNQPQHF. The chain joins TRBV6-5 to TRBJ1-5, with 7 bases lining up with TRBD1. V shed 4 bases, J shed 0 bases, and the junction held 3 bases outside the gene matches. Germline loops: CDR1 MNHEY, CDR2 SVGAGI. The CDR3 spans 15 residues.

This clonotype showed up just a few times. The chain combines TRBV9 with TRBJ2-3; a weak D match, TRBD2 (5 bases). The CDR3 has 16 residues. Trimming took off 0 bases at V and 3 bases at J, with 14 bases between the two ends. The germline V gene encodes CDR1 SGDLS and CDR2 YYNGEE. The DNA of the CDR3 is TGTGCCAGCAGCGTAGCCGGGGAGTGGAGAACAGATACGCAGTATTTT. Amino acids: CASSVAGEWRTDTQYF.

This clonotype has a count of ten or more. The chain combines TRBV5-1 with TRBJ2-3; D perhaps matches TRBD1 (5 bases). From germline, CDR1 is SGHRS and CDR2 YFSETQ. Trimming took 0 bases from V and 6 from J, leaving 14 bases between them. This CDR3 contains 15 residues. CDR3 amino acids: CASSLGTPDGDTQYF. The CDR3, as DNA: TGCGCCAGCAGCTTGGGGACACCCGATGGGGATACGCAGTATTTT. Supplemented by reference TRBV5-1 and TRBJ2-3, the full variable domain reads KAGVTQTPRYLIKTRGQQVTLSCSPISGHRSVSWYQQTPGQGLQFLFEYFSETQRNKGNFPGRFSGRQFSNSRSEMNVSTLELGDSALYLCASSLGTPDGDTQYFGPGTRLTVL.

This clonotype has more than one count but fewer than ten. V gene TRBV9 combines with J gene TRBJ1-2, with D unresolved. V lost 1 base and J lost 5, with 21 bases in between. Germline assignment: CDR1 SGDLS and CDR2 YYNGEE. There are 17 residues in the CDR3. In DNA, the CDR3 is TGTGCCAGCAGCGTAACCTACGTTGCGGCCGGTCGGTATGGCTACACCTTC. Amino acid sequence: CASSVTYVAAGRYGYTF.

The genes are TRBV7-3 and TRBJ2-1; 14 bases line up with TRBD2. The CDR3 runs to 20 residues. V lost 5 bases and J lost 1; bases outside the gene matches: 13. Germline V gene lookup returns CDR1 SGHTA and CDR2 FQGTGA. CDR3 DNA: TGTGCCAGCAGCGCGACTAGCGGGGGGGTCCGAATTAGGTCCTACAATGAGCAGTTCTTC. Protein: CASSATSGGVRIRSYNEQFF.

The CDR3 is CASSLGVSSEQYF. The CDR3 DNA sequence: TGTGCCAGCAGCTTGGGGGTGTCAAGCGAGCAGTACTTC. The rearrangement links TRBV5-4 to TRBJ2-7; D remains ambiguous. V lost 0 bases and J lost 6, with 10 bases in between. This CDR3 comprises 13 residues. CDR1 SGHNT and CDR2 YYREEE come from the germline V gene (reference sequence).

This clonotype was counted only a few times. V and J are TRBV5-1 and TRBJ2-5; 10 bases map to TRBD2. Trimming cost V 0 bases and J 3 bases; bases outside gene matches: 8. The CDR3 spans 17 residues. From germline, CDR1 is SGHRS and CDR2 YFSETQ. CDR3: CASSLVSSSGGEETQYF. Written as DNA, the CDR3 is TGCGCCAGCAGCTTGGTCAGTTCTAGCGGGGGAGAAGAGACCCAGTACTTC.

This clonotype was observed a few times. V usage is TRBV6-5 and J usage is TRBJ2-5, with 8 bases that match TRBD1. Germline assignment: CDR1 MNHEY and CDR2 SVGAGI. The junction had 4 bases not matched to a gene; V was cut back by 0 bases and J by 4 bases. The CDR3 totals 15 residues. Here the CDR3 DNA reads TGTGCCAGCAGTTACTCAGCAGGGGGCGTAGAGACCCAGTACTTC. Amino acids: CASSYSAGGVETQYF.

This clonotype was counted ten times or more. The chain couples TRBV3-2 to TRBJ2-7. TRBV3-2 is termed a pseudogene. This CDR3 spans 13 amino acids. CDR3 protein: CASSQDGDYEQYV. The CDR3 nucleotides read TGTGCCAGCAGCCAAGACGGAGACTACGAGCAGTACGTC.